This is a list of T cell receptor beta chains from one sample in a study of blood T cell repertoires in COVID-19. TCRdb keeps only in-frame clones here, not all; method: immunoSEQ multiplex PCR. The table has about 35,000 clones, roughly 85% seen once. Sequenced input: peripheral blood. The origin of the receptors is a man aged 50 to 59 with acute or convalescent COVID-19. The CDR3 runs from the conserved cysteine through the conserved F or W. D genes are given only for firm matches. Expanded clones get a size class; other rows say once, few or many, or leave the size out.

j_gene | d_gene | len | v_gene | abundance | CDR3nt | CDR3aa
TRBJ1-3 | TRBD1 | 14 | TRBV6-6 | . | TGTGCCAGCAGTTACAGGGGGCCTGGAAACACCATATATTTT | CASSYRGPGNTIYF
TRBJ1-4 | TRBD1 | 16 | TRBV28 | . | TGTGCCAGCAGCAACCCATACAGGGGGCGTAATGAAAAACTGTTTTTT | CASSNPYRGRNEKLFF
TRBJ1-4 | TRBD1 | 14 | TRBV2 | . | TGTGCCAGCAGACCTCCAGGGGGCAGCGAAAAACTGTTTTTT | CASRPPGGSEKLFF
TRBJ1-4 | . | 14 | TRBV9 | . | TGTGCCAGCAGCCCTTCAGGGGTCGGGGAAAAACTGTTTTTT | CASSPSGVGEKLFF
TRBJ1-2 | . | 16 | TRBV27 | . | TGTGCCAGCACTCCATCAGGGGCGTTAGCTAACTATGGCTACACCTTC | CASTPSGALANYGYTF
TRBJ1-6 | . | 15 | TRBV5-4 | . | TGTGCCAGCAGCTCACCCGACAGTTCTAATTCACCCCTCCACTTT | CASSSPDSSNSPLHF
TRBJ2-1 | . | 13 | TRBV7-9 | . | TGTGCCAGCAGCCTTAGCTCAAACAATGAGCAGTTCTTC | CASSLSSNNEQFF
TRBJ2-3 | TRBD2 | 17 | TRBV24-1 | . | TGTGCCACCAGTGATGCATCTAGCGGGAGCGTCACAGATACGCAGTATTTT | CATSDASSGSVTDTQYF
TRBJ2-5 | TRBD2 | 14 | TRBV6-5 | . | TGTGCCAGCAGTTACTTGGGGGGGAAGGAGACCCAGTACTTC | CASSYLGGKETQYF
TRBJ2-2 | TRBD2 | 16 | TRBV30 | once | TGTGCCTGGAGTTTCATGTCTAGCGGGGTCCCCGGGGAGCTGTTTTTT | CAWSFMSSGVPGELFF
TRBJ1-5 | TRBD1 | 17 | TRBV2 | . | TGTGCCAGCAGGGAACGGGACAGGGGCATCGGCAATCAGCCCCAGCATTTT | CASRERDRGIGNQPQHF
TRBJ1-3 | TRBD1 | 17 | TRBV28 | . | TGTGCCAGCAGTTTATGGGGGACAGGGCGTTCTGGAAACACCATATATTTT | CASSLWGTGRSGNTIYF
TRBJ2-1 | TRBD2 | 18 | TRBV4-2 | . | TGTGCCAGCAGCCAAGAACCCCTAGCGGGGGGGCTTTCTGTTGAGCAGTTCTTC | CASSQEPLAGGLSVEQFF
TRBJ2-7 | TRBD1 | 14 | TRBV18 | . | TGTGCCAGCTCACTCGACAGGGGAGTCTACGAGCAGTACTTC | CASSLDRGVYEQYF
TRBJ2-1 | TRBD1 | 16 | TRBV7-9 | once | TGTGCCAGCATAGAAGCCGGGACAGGGGGGCACAATGAGCAGTTCTTC | CASIEAGTGGHNEQFF
TRBJ1-4 | . | 13 | TRBV6-1 | once | TGTGCCAGCAGTGAGCTAACCTCAGGGTCTCTGTTTTTT | CASSELTSGSLFF
TRBJ2-5 | . | 13 | TRBV29-1 | . | TGCAGCGTTGTTTTGGGGCGCTTAGAGACCCAGTACTTC | CSVVLGRLETQYF
TRBJ2-7 | . | 18 | TRBV11-2 | . | TGTGCCAGCAGCCCGGTCCAGAGAGTCCGCGGGGTCGCCTACGAGCAGTACTTC | CASSPVQRVRGVAYEQYF
TRBJ2-2 | . | 12 | TRBV7-8 | few | TGTGCCAGCACCGAGAGCACCGGGGAGCTGTTTTTT | CASTESTGELFF
TRBJ1-4 | . | 13 | TRBV25-1 | . | TGTGCCAGCAGTCCCGCAACTAATGAAAAACTGTTTTTT | CASSPATNEKLFF
TRBJ2-2 | . | 17 | TRBV5-1 | . | TGCGCCAGCAGCTCCCCCCCTTGGTCGGGAGTGGGCGGGGAGCTGTTTTTT | CASSSPPWSGVGGELFF
TRBJ1-1 | . | 15 | TRBV5-6 | . | TGTGCCAGCAGCTTTTCAAGAACAATGAACACTGAAGCTTTCTTT | CASSFSRTMNTEAFF
TRBJ2-1 | TRBD2 | 15 | TRBV18 | . | TGTGCCAGCTCACCCGGGACTAGTTTCTACAATGAGCAGTTCTTC | CASSPGTSFYNEQFF
TRBJ1-2 | . | 12 | TRBV6-6 | . | TGTGCCATTGACGGGGGAAACTATGGCTACACCTTC | CAIDGGNYGYTF
TRBJ1-4 | TRBD1 | 12 | TRBV25-1 | few | TGTGCCAGCAGGACAGGGGAAGAAAAACTGTTTTTT | CASRTGEEKLFF
TRBJ1-1 | TRBD1 | 15 | TRBV5-1 | . | TGCGCCAGCAGCCCGACCTCCGACAGGGGCACTGAAGCTTTCTTT | CASSPTSDRGTEAFF
TRBJ2-5 | . | 14 | TRBV6-5 | . | TGTGCCAGCAGTCCCACCTACAGCCAAGAGACCCAGTACTTC | CASSPTYSQETQYF
TRBJ2-4 | TRBD1 | 17 | TRBV4-1 | once | TGCGCCAGCAGCCAACCGACAGGGTACGGGGCCAAAAACATTCAGTACTTC | CASSQPTGYGAKNIQYF
TRBJ1-1 | TRBD1 | 17 | TRBV18 | . | TGTGCCAGCTCACCACCAGAAAGCGCAGGGGGCTTCCCTGAAGCTTTCTTT | CASSPPESAGGFPEAFF
TRBJ2-7 | TRBD1 | 15 | TRBV9 | . | TGTGCCAGCAGCGTAGCAGGGACAGCCACGGGGGAGCAGTACTTC | CASSVAGTATGEQYF
TRBJ2-1 | . | 13 | TRBV2 | . | TGTGCCAGCAGTGACGAGAACTACAATGAGCAGTTCTTC | CASSDENYNEQFF
TRBJ1-1 | TRBD1 | 15 | TRBV4-1 | . | TGCGCCAGCAGCCAAGCCCCTCAGACAGGGTTGGGAGCTTTCTTT | CASSQAPQTGLGAFF
TRBJ1-5 | . | 15 | TRBV27 | . | TGTGCCAGCAGTTGGAGTGGGCAGGGAGGTCAGCCCCAGCATTTT | CASSWSGQGGQPQHF
TRBJ1-2 | . | 15 | TRBV28 | . | TGTGCCAGCAGTTTAGGGGGACAAACGAACTATGGCTACACCTTC | CASSLGGQTNYGYTF
TRBJ1-2 | TRBD1 | 14 | TRBV28 | . | TGTGCCAGCAATCTCGGACAGGGGGCAGGGGGCTACACCTTC | CASNLGQGAGGYTF
TRBJ1-1 | TRBD1 | 15 | TRBV18 | . | TGTGCCAGCTCACCACCGACAGGGGCGAACACTGAAGCTTTCTTT | CASSPPTGANTEAFF
TRBJ1-4 | TRBD1 | 14 | TRBV19 | . | TGTGCCAGTAGTATCGGGACAGCTTTAGAAAAACTGTTTTTT | CASSIGTALEKLFF
TRBJ1-2 | . | 12 | TRBV14 | . | TGTGCCAGCAGCCAAGGAGGGTATGGCTACACCTTC | CASSQGGYGYTF
TRBJ2-1 | TRBD2 | 16 | TRBV7-9 | once | TGTGCCAGCAGCTTAGGGGTGGCGGGGGGGCTGAAGGAGCAGTTCTTC | CASSLGVAGGLKEQFF
TRBJ1-1 | . | 13 | TRBV18 | . | TGTGCCAGCTCACCACCCTTGAACACTGAAGCTTTCTTT | CASSPPLNTEAFF
TRBJ2-2 | . | 18 | TRBV18 | once | TGTGCCAGCTCACCACCGGGACACCTATCCGAGAACACCGGGGAGCTGTTTTTT | CASSPPGHLSENTGELFF
TRBJ1-5 | . | 13 | TRBV6-5 | . | TGTGCCAGCATGGGGTGGGGGGGCGAGCCCCAGCATTTT | CASMGWGGEPQHF
TRBJ1-6 | . | 13 | TRBV5-1 | . | TGCGCCAGCAGCTTCCGGGACACTTCACCCCTCCACTTT | CASSFRDTSPLHF
TRBJ1-4 | TRBD1 | 19 | TRBV5-4 | few | TGTGCCAGCAGTAGCCAGGGGGCTTCATACCTTGCAACTAATGAAAAACTGTTTTTT | CASSSQGASYLATNEKLFF
TRBJ1-1 | . | 14 | TRBV19 | . | TGTGCCAGTAGTATAGGCAGGGTTGGCACTGAAGCTTTCTTT | CASSIGRVGTEAFF
TRBJ1-5 | . | 15 | TRBV7-9 | . | TGTGCCAGCAGACCCCGGGTTAAACTCAATCAGCCCCAGCATTTT | CASRPRVKLNQPQHF
TRBJ1-3 | . | 16 | TRBV6-5 | . | TGTGCCAGCAGTTACTCGATATCGGGTACCGGAAACACCATATATTTT | CASSYSISGTGNTIYF
TRBJ2-2 | TRBD1 | 14 | TRBV7-9 | . | TGTGCCAGCAGCCCTGGGACAGGCCCCGGGGAGCTGTTTTTT | CASSPGTGPGELFF
TRBJ2-5 | TRBD2 | 14 | TRBV29-1 | . | TGCAGCGTTGAACTGCTAGCGGGGGGTGAGACCCAGTACTTC | CSVELLAGGETQYF
TRBJ2-5 | . | 14 | TRBV9 | . | TGTGCCAGCAGCCCCCAGGCGTCGTTAGAGACCCAGTACTTC | CASSPQASLETQYF
TRBJ1-2 | TRBD1 | 17 | TRBV28 | . | TGTGCCAGCAGTTCACCGGGACAGGGGGCTGGTGGCTATGGCTACACCTTC | CASSSPGQGAGGYGYTF
TRBJ1-3 | . | 15 | TRBV19 | . | TGTGCCAGTAGTATTTTCAGCGGTTCTGGAAACACCATATATTTT | CASSIFSGSGNTIYF
TRBJ1-2 | . | 14 | TRBV30 | . | TGTGCCTGGAGGTGGGGCAGGGGTTCCTATGGCTACACCTTC | CAWRWGRGSYGYTF
TRBJ2-1 | TRBD2 | 16 | TRBV7-9 | . | TGTGCCAGCAGCTTAGTCGGCGGGAGGGCCTACAATGAGCAGTTCTTC | CASSLVGGRAYNEQFF
TRBJ1-1 | . | 15 | TRBV5-5 | . | TGTGCCAGCAGCTTCGGACTAAGCATGAACACTGAAGCTTTCTTT | CASSFGLSMNTEAFF
TRBJ2-7 | TRBD2 | 14 | TRBV24-1 | . | TGTGCCACCCAGAGAGGACTAGCGGGAGACGAGCAGTACTTC | CATQRGLAGDEQYF
TRBJ2-3 | . | 15 | TRBV15 | . | TGTGCCACCAGCAGAGCTGAGGGTAGCACAGATACGCAGTATTTT | CATSRAEGSTDTQYF
TRBJ2-7 | TRBD2 | 16 | TRBV28 | medium-sized | TGTGCCAGCACCGACCCCGCGGTAGCGGGGACCTACGAGCAGTACTTC | CASTDPAVAGTYEQYF
TRBJ1-3 | TRBD1 | 15 | TRBV2 | . | TGTGCCAGCAGTGAACTGGACAGGGCAGGAAACACCATATATTTT | CASSELDRAGNTIYF